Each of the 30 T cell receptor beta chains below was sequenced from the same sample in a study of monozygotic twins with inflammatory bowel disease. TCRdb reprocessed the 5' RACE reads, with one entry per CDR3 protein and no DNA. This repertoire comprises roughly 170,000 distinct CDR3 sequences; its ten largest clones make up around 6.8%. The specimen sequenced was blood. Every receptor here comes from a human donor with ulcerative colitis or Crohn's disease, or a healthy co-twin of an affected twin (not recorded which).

The CDR3 here is CSVEPEGTYGYTF. The chain carries TRBV29-1 and TRBJ1-2. The CDR3 covers 13 residues. CDR1 is SQVTM and CDR2 is ANQGSEA in the germline V gene.

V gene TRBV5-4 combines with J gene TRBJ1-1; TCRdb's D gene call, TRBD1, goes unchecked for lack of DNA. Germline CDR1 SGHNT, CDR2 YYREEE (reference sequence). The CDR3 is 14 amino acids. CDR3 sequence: CASSPSGVNTEAFF.

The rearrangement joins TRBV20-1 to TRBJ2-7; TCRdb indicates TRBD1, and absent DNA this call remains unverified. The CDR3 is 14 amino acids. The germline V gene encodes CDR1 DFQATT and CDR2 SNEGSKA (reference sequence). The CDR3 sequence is CSARKAEGAYEQYF.

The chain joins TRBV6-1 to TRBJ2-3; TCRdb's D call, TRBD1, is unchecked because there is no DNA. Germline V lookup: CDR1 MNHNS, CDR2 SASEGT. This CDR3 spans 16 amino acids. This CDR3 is CASSLPGQGLADTQYF.

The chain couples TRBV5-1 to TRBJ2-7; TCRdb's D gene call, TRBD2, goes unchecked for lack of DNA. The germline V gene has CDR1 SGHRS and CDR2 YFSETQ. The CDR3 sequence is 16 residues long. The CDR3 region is CASSIGRASGGYEQYF. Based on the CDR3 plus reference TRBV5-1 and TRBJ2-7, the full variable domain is KAGVTQTPRYLIKTRGQQVTLSCSPISGHRSVSWYQQTPGQGLQFLFEYFSETQRNKGNFPGRFSGRQFSNSRSEMNVSTLELGDSALYLCASSIGRASGGYEQYFGPGTRLTVT.

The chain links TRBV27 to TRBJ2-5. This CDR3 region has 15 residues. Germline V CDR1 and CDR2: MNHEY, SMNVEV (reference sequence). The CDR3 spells CASSLRGLLGETQYF.

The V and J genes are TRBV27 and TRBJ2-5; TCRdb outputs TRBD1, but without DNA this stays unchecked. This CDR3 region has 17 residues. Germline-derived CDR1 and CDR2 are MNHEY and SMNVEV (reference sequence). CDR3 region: CASSLSPGQDWEETQYF.

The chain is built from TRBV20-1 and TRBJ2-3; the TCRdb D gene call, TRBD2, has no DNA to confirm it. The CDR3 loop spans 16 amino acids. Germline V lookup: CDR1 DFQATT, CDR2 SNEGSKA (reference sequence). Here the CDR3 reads CSAISGSPSRLDTQYF.

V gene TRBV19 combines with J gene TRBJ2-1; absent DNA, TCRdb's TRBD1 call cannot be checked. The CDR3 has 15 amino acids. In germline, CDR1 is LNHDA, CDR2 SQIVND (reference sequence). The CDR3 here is CASSIRGQGFERQFF.

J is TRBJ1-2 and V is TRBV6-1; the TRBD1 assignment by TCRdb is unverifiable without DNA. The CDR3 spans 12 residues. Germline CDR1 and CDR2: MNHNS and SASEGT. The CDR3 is CASRGGAYGYTF.

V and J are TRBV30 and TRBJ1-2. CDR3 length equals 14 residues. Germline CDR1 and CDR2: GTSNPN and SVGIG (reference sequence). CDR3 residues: CAWSRHASNYGYTF.

The CDR3 loop is CASSRTGRDQPQHF. The chain is built from TRBV6-6 and TRBJ1-5; checking the TCRdb D call of TRBD1 is not possible without DNA. The CDR3 contains 14 residues. Germline-derived CDR1 and CDR2 are MNHNY and SVGAGI (reference sequence).

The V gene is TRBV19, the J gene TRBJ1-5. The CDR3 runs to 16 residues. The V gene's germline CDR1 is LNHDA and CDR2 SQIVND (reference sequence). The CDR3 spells CASSTSGTISNQPQHF.

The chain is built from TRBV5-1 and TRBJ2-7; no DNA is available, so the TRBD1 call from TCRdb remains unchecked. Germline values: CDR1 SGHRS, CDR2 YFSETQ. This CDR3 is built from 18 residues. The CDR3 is CASSLHFAWDVNSYEQYF.

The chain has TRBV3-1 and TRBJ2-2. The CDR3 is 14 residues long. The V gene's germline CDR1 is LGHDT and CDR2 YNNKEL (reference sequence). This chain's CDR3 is CASSQGLQTGELFF.

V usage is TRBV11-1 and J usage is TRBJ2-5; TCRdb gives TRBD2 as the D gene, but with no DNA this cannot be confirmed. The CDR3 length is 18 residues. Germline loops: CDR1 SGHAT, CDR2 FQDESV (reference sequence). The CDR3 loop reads CASSLAKIAGDTQETQYF.

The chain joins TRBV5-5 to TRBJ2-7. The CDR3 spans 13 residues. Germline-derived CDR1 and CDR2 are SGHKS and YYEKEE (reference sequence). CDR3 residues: CASSLGHIYEQYF.

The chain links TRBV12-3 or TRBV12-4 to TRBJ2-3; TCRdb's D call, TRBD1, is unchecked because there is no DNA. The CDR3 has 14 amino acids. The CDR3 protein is CASTSDRGRDTQYF.

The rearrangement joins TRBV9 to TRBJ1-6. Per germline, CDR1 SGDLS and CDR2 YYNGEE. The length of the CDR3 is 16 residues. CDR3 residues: CASSARMDGFGSPLHF.

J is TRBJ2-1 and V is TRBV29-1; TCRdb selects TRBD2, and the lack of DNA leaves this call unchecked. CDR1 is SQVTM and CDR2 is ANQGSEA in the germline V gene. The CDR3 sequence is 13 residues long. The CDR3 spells CSVEPAGYNEQFF.

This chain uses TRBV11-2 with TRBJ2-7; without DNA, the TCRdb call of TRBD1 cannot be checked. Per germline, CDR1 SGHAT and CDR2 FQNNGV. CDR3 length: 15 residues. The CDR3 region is CASSDPGQGAYEQYF. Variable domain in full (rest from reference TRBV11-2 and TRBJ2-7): EAGVAQSPRYKIIEKRQSVAFWCNPISGHATLYWYQQILGQGPKLLIQFQNNGVVDDSQLPKDRFSAERLKGVDSTLKIQPAKLEDSAVYLCASSDPGQGAYEQYFGPGTRLTVT.

CDR3 loop: CASSTVYNQPQHF. The rearrangement links TRBV6-2 or TRBV6-3 to TRBJ1-5; the D call from TCRdb, TRBD1, cannot be confirmed without DNA. Germline V lookup: CDR1 MNHEY, CDR2 SVGEGT. The CDR3 covers 13 residues.

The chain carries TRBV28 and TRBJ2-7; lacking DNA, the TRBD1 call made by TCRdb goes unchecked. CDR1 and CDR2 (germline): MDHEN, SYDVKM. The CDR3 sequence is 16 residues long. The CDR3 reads CASRRDRGAITYEQYF. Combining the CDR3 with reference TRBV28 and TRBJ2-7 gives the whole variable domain DVKVTQSSRYLVKRTGEKVFLECVQDMDHENMFWYRQDPGLGLRLIYFSYDVKMKEKGDIPEGYSVSREKKERFSLILESASTNQTSMYLCASRRDRGAITYEQYFGPGTRLTVT.

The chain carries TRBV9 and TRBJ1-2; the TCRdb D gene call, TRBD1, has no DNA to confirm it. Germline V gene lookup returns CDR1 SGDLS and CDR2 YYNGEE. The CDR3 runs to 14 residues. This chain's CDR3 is CASSSREGVHGYTF.

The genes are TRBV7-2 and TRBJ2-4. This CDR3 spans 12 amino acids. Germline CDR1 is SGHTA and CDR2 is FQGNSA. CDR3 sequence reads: CASSHPQNIQYF.

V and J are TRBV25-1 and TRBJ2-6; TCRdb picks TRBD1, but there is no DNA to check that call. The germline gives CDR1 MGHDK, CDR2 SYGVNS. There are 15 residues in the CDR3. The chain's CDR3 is CASSESEGQKDVLTF.

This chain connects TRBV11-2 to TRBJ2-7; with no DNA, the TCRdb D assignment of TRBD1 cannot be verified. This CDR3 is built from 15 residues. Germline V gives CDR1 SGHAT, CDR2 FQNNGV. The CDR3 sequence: CASSYKEGQLDQQYF.

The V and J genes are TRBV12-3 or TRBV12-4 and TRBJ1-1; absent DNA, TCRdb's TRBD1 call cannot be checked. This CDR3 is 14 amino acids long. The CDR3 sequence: CASSQAPVNTEAFF.

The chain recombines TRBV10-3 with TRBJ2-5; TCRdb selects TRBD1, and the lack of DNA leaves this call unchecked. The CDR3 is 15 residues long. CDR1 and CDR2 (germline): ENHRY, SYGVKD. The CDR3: CAISELGRERETQYF.

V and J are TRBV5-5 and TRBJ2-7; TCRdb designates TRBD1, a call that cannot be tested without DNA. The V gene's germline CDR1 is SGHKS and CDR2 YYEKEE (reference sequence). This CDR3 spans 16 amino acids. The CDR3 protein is CASSLTGTGNSYEQYF.